This TCR beta chain is from a study of T cells in Graves' hyperthyroidism and ophthalmopathy. The CDR3 covers 14 residues. Germline V gene sequence: CDR1 LGHDT, CDR2 YNNKEL (reference sequence). RNA transcripts were the template for amplifying TCR beta CDR3 regions. The TCR CDR3 was amplified in a first-round RT-PCR using the HTBI primer set. TCRdb re-analysed the multiplex PCR reads in MiXCR, keeping a single row per CDR3 protein. This table holds 600,000 or so distinct CDR3 sequences, around 13% found once. Study outcomes and limitations: Most expanded thyroid clonotypes above 0.001 also appeared in blood. Ophthalmopathy and stable hyperthyroidism were told apart by a 13 V-J model.

Disease duration was under 3 months in the ophthalmopathy patients, who also had a Clinical Activity Score of at least 3 and a NOSPECS grade of at least 4. Diagnosis relied on clinical symptoms, serum thyroxine and TRAb, thyroid ultrasound and orbital computed tomography. On this clonotype itself: Its antigen remains unidentified.

The sample comprised blood. The source is a woman in her 50s with Graves' ophthalmopathy. The chain employs TRBV3-1 and TRBJ1-5; 7 bases are a match to TRBD1. The DNA end lines up better with TRBJ2-3; the J call may be wrong. CDR3 in DNA: TGTGCCAGCAGCCACGGACAGGCCAATCAGCCCCAGTATTTT. Residues: CASSHGQANQPQYF.